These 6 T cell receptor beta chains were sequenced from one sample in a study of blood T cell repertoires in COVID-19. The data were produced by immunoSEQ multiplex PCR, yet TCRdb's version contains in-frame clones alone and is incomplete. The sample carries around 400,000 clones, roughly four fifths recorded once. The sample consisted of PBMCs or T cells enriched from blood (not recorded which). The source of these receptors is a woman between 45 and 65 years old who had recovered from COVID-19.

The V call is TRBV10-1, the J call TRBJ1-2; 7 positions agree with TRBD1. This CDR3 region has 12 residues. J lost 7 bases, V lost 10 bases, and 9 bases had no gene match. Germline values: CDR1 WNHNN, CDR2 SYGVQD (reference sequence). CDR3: CANLDRVCGYTF. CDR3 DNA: TGCGCCAACCTCGACAGGGTCTGTGGCTACACCTTC.

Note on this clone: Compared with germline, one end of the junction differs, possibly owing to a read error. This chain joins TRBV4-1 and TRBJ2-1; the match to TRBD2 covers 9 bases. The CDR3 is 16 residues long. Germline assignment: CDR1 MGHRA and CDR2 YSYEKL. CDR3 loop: CASSQVAGGTYNEQFF. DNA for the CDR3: TGCGCCAGCAGTCAAGTGGCGGGAGGGACATACAATGAGCAGTTCTTC.

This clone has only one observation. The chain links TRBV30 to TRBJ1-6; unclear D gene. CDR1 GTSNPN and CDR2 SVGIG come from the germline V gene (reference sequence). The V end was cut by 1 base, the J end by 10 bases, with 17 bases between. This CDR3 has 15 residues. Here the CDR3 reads CAWSGGSSEHSPLHF. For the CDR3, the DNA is TGTGCCTGGAGTGGAGGGTCGTCGGAGCACTCACCCCTCCACTTT.

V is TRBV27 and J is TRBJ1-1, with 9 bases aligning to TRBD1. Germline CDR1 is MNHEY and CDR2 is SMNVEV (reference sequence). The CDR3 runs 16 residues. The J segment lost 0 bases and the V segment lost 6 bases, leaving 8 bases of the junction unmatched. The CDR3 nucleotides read TGTGCCAGCAGAATACAGGGGGCGGAGGTGAACACTGAAGCTTTCTTT. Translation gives CASRIQGAEVNTEAFF.

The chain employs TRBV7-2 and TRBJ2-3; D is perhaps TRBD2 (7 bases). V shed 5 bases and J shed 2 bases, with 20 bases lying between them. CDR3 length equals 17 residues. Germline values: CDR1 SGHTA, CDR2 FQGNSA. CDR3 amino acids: CASSPLGGGQNTDTQYF. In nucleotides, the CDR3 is TGTGCCAGCAGCCCCCTTGGGGGGGGGCAGAACACAGATACGCAGTATTTT.

DNA for the CDR3: TGCGGTCTAGCGGGAAACAATGAGCAGTTCTTC. Its protein product is CGLAGNNEQFF. V gene TRBV20-1 combines with J gene TRBJ2-1; 9 bases match TRBD2. The CDR3 runs to 11 residues. Germline CDR1 and CDR2: DFQATT and SNEGSKA (reference sequence).